This TCR beta chain comes out of a study of cytomegalovirus exposure and HLA in healthy donors. In the case of this clone: Antigen unknown.

13 Jbeta primers and 60 Vbeta primers were used for the PCR. Clones were sequenced by immunoSEQ multiplex PCR, and TCRdb holds only the in-frame ones, with some missing. The table shows approximately 200,000 clones, with approximately 79% occurring only once. Study-wide results and caveats: Reportedly, cytomegalovirus status was diagnosed with high sensitivity and specificity.

CDR3 size: 15 residues. From germline, CDR1 is MNHEY and CDR2 SVGAGI. The V end lost 5 bases, the J end lost 0 bases, and 14 bases lay between the germline ends. Material for sequencing was PBMCs. The chain recombines TRBV6-5 with TRBJ2-7, with D perhaps matching TRBD1 (5 bases). This TCR came from a girl aged 10 to 17 in good health and CMV-seropositive. The CDR3 nucleotides read TGTGCCAGCAGTCTTCTAAAGACAGTCTCCTACGAGCAGTACTTC. Translating it yields CASSLLKTVSYEQYF.